Given below is one TCR beta chain in context. Its antigen is undetermined. This record comes from a study of PD-1 blockade in mismatch repair-deficient tumors. The overall study: Patients had approximately 12 mismatch repair-deficient cancer types and were previously treated and progressing. Study observations and caveats: Tumor-resident clones, often undetectable pretreatment in blood, expanded then contracted after pembrolizumab.

Every patient had mismatch repair deficiency by PCR or immunohistochemistry. TCR sequencing covered a few patients who responded to pembrolizumab. The CDR3 runs 15 residues. From germline, CDR1 is SNHLY and CDR2 FYNNEI. V was pared by 4 bases and J by 2 bases, with 9 bases between. Sequencing was performed with immunoSEQ multiplex PCR; in TCRdb, only in-frame clones are kept and a portion is missing. The sample holds under 50,000 clones, around 75% seen once. This sequence originates from an adult with mismatch repair-deficient cancer. The sample was peripheral blood, taken 4 weeks after starting pembrolizumab. The J gene is TRBJ2-6, the V gene TRBV2; D may match TRBD1 or TRBD2 (5 bases each). The CDR3 loop is CASSGMGAGANVLTF. CDR3 bases: TGTGCCAGCAGTGGAATGGGGGCTGGGGCCAACGTCCTGACTTTC.